Given below is one T cell receptor (beta chain) in context. The sample comes from a study of cytomegalovirus exposure and HLA in healthy donors. CDR3 length: 15 residues. V lost 4 bases and J lost 6; bases outside the gene matches: 9. In germline, CDR1 is SEHNR, CDR2 FQNEAQ (reference sequence). The primer mix had 60 Vbeta and 13 Jbeta primers. Data came from immunoSEQ multiplex PCR; TCRdb stores just in-frame clones and leaves some out. Here the sample spans over 150,000 clones, roughly 80% being singletons. The material sequenced was PBMCs. The chain couples TRBV7-9 to TRBJ1-2; 9 bases agree with TRBD1. The sequence was obtained from a male donor in good health and CMV-seronegative. The CDR3 loop reads CASSSSDRGWNGYTF. The CDR3 DNA sequence: TGTGCCAGCAGCTCCTCGGACAGGGGTTGGAATGGCTACACCTTC.